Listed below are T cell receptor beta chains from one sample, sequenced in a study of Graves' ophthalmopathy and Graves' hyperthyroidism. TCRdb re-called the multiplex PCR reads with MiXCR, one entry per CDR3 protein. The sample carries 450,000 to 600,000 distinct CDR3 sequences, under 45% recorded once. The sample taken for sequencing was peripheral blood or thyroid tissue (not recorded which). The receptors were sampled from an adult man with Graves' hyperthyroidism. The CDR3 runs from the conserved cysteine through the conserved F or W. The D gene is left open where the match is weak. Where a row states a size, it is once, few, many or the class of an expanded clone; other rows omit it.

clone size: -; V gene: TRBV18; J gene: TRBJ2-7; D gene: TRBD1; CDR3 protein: CASSPSQGTYEQYF; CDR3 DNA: TGTGCCAGCTCACCGTCACAGGGGACCTACGAGCAGTACTTC
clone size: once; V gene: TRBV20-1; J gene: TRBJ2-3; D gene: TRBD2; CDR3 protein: CSALRLAGADTQYF; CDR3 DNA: TGCAGTGCTCTTCGACTAGCGGGGGCAGATACGCAGTATTTT
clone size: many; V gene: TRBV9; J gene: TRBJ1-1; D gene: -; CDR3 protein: CASSVDSLRGSAFF; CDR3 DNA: TGTGCCAGCAGCGTAGATTCGTTGAGGGGCTCGGCTTTCTTT
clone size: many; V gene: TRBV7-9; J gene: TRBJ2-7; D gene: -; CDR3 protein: CASSPRDTYEQYF; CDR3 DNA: TGTGCCAGCAGCCCCCGGGACACCTACGAGCAGTACTTC
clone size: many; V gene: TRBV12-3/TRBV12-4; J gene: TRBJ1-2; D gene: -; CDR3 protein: CASREGGYGYTF; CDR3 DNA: TGTGCCAGCAGGGAGGGGGGGTATGGCTACACCTTC
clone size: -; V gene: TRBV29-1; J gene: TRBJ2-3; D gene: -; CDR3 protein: CSVERSSTDTQYF; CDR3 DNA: TGCAGCGTTGAAAGGAGTAGCACAGATACGCAGTATTTT
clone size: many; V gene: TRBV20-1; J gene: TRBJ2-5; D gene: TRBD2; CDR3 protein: CSAAGGGGQETQYF; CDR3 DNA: TGCAGTGCCGCGGGGGGGGGTGGCCAAGAGACCCAGTACTTC
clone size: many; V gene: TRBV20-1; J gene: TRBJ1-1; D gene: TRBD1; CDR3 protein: CSATRGGSEAFF; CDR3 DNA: TGCAGTGCCACGCGAGGGGGCTCTGAAGCTTTCTTT
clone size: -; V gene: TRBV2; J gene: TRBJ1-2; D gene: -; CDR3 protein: CASRPAGFNYGYTF; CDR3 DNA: TGTGCCAGCAGACCAGCGGGATTTAACTATGGCTACACCTTC
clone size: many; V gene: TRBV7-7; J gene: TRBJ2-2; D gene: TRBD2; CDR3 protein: CASSPLAAANTGELFF; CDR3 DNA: TGTGCTAGCAGCCCACTAGCGGCAGCGAACACCGGGGAGCTGTTTTTT
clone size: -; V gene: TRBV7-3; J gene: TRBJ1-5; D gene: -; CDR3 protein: CASSNQHF; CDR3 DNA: TGTGCCAGCAGCAACCAGCATTTT
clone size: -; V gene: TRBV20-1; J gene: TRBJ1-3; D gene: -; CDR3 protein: CSARDRNISGSTIYF; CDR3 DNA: TGCAGTGCTAGAGACCGCAACATCTCTGGAAGCACCATATATTTT
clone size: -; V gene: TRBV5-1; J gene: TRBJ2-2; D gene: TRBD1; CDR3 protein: CASSAQGAETGELFF; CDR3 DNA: TGCGCCAGCAGCGCCCAGGGGGCGGAAACCGGGGAGCTGTTTTTT
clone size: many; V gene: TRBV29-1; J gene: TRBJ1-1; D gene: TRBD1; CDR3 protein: CSVVPRDSEAFF; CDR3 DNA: TGCAGCGTCGTCCCGAGGGACAGTGAAGCTTTCTTT
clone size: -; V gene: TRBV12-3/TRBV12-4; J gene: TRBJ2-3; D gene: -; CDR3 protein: CASSLTENTQYF; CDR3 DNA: TGTGCCAGCAGCCTGACAGAAAATACGCAGTATTTT
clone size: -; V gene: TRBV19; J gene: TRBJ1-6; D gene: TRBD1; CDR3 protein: CASSYGTGSPPLHF; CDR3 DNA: TGTGCCAGTAGTTATGGGACAGGGAGTCCACCCCTCCACTTT
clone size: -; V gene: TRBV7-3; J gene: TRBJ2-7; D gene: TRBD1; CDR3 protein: CAERQGETYEQYF; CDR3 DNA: TGTGCCGAACGTCAGGGGGAGACCTACGAGCAGTACTTC